One sample yielded the 13 T cell receptor beta chains listed below, sequenced in a study of tumor-infiltrating lymphocytes in primary liver carcinoma. The study extracted blood RNA from unsorted whole blood and also extracted germline DNA. Starting material of roughly 0.45 ug total RNA yielded TCR beta cDNA via a constant-region primer. Construction of TCR beta libraries relied on three successive nested multiplex PCR rounds employing slightly modified ARM-PCR. For 10 cycles apiece, the opening two PCR rounds ran with TRBV1-TRBV30 forward primers and a C-beta reverse primer. TCRdb independently ran MiXCR on the multiplex PCR reads; one entry per CDR3 protein. The data contain fewer than 250,000 distinct CDR3 sequences, less than 70% of them singletons. Specimen: peripheral blood. These TCRs come from an older woman with primary liver carcinoma and hepatitis B virus infection.

The V and J genes are TRBV11-2 and TRBJ2-7, with D possibly TRBD1 on 5 matching bases. This CDR3 has 17 amino acids. Germline assignment: CDR1 SGHAT and CDR2 FQNNGV. With 3 bases removed from V and 2 bases from J, the gap between germline ends came to 20 bases. CDR3 bases: TGTGCCAGCAGCTTGGGGAAACTGGGGCAGCAGGCCTACGAGCAGTACTTC. It codes for CASSLGKLGQQAYEQYF.

This clonotype has just one count. One junction end does not reproduce the germline sequence, and a read error may be involved. The chain recombines TRBV11-2 with TRBJ2-1, with a tentative D call TRBD2 (5 bases). This CDR3 has 14 amino acids. Germline V gives CDR1 SGHAT, CDR2 FQNNGV. CDR3 nucleotide sequence: TGTGCCAGCAGCTGGGTCCGGGAAAGGAATGAGCAGTCCTTC. It codes for CASSWVRERNEQSF.

The rearrangement uses TRBV11-2 and TRBJ1-2; the D is unclear. The CDR3 runs 14 residues. Germline V gene sequence: CDR1 SGHAT, CDR2 FQNNGV. V gave up 4 bases and J gave up 7 bases, with 16 bases separating them. The CDR3 spells CASSYSHKLSGYTF. Written as DNA, the CDR3 is TGTGCCAGCAGCTACAGCCACAAACTTAGTGGCTACACCTTC. Combining the CDR3 with reference TRBV11-2 and TRBJ1-2 gives the whole variable domain EAGVAQSPRYKIIEKRQSVAFWCNPISGHATLYWYQQILGQGPKLLIQFQNNGVVDDSQLPKDRFSAERLKGVDSTLKIQPAKLEDSAVYLCASSYSHKLSGYTFGSGTRLTVV.

The sample holds a few counts of this clonotype. The V call is TRBV12-3 or TRBV12-4, the J call TRBJ2-1; TRBD2 is a possible D gene (6 bases). Trimming took off 7 bases at V and 4 bases at J, with 23 bases between the two ends. The CDR3 spans 17 residues. This CDR3 reads CASIRSGLTAVYNEQFF. Written as DNA, the CDR3 is TGTGCCAGCATACGATCGGGACTCACCGCGGTATACAATGAGCAGTTCTTC.

This chain uses TRBV6-1 with TRBJ1-6; the D gene is possibly TRBD1 (5 bases). CDR3 length: 18 amino acids. CDR1 MNHNS and CDR2 SASEGT come from the germline V gene. Trimming cost V 6 bases and J 6 bases, with 24 bases left between them. The DNA of the CDR3 is TGTGCCAGCAGGACCCGGGGTGGGGCCGGGGGGGGTAATTCACCCCTCCACTTT. This translates into CASRTRGGAGGGNSPLHF.

As regards this clonotype: The junction and the germline gene differ at one end; a read error may be behind it. The chain is built from TRBV29-1 and TRBJ2-1; D is undetermined. Germline values: CDR1 SQVTM, CDR2 ANQGSEA. This CDR3 has 14 amino acids. CDR3 amino acids: CSVDEYRTHEEQFF. CDR3 DNA: TGCAGCGTTGATGAATATCGAACCCACGAAGAGCAGTTCTTT.

A note on this clonotype: This clone may be a read error of a much larger clone one base away. The chain recombines TRBV4-1 with TRBJ2-7; 7 positions match TRBD2. Germline V lookup: CDR1 MGHRA, CDR2 YSYEKL. This CDR3 region has 16 residues. V lost 1 base to trimming and J lost 5 bases; unmatched junction nucleotides: 11. CDR3 protein: CASSQALGLVAHEQYF. Here the CDR3 DNA reads TGCGCCAGCAGCCAAGCCCTTGGACTAGTTGCCCACGAGCAGTACTTC.

The chain is built from TRBV4-1 and TRBJ2-3; a weak D match, TRBD2 (5 bases). Looked up from germline, CDR1 is MGHRA and CDR2 is YSYEKL. V gave up 0 bases and J gave up 0 bases, with 10 bases separating them. The CDR3 covers 16 residues. The CDR3 sequence: CASSQEVLASTDTQYF. The CDR3 region has the DNA TGCGCCAGCAGCCAAGAGGTTCTAGCTAGCACAGATACGCAGTATTTT.

About this clonotype itself: A much larger clone sits a single nucleotide away, making a read error possible. CDR3 sequence (DNA): TGTGCCAGCAGCTTGGAGGGGAACTATGGCTACATCTTC. Residues: CASSLEGNYGYIF. This sequence joins TRBV5-5 and TRBJ1-2, with D possibly being TRBD1 (5 bases). The CDR3 loop spans 13 amino acids. The germline V gene has CDR1 SGHKS and CDR2 YYEKEE (reference sequence).

Concerning this clonotype itself: Given the absence of the conserved phenylalanine or tryptophan at the CDR3 end, a read error is likely. This chain joins TRBV7-8 and TRBJ2-1; 7 nucleotides match TRBD2. This CDR3 contains 16 residues. J was trimmed by 7 bases and V by 1 base; bases with no gene match: 10. The V gene's germline CDR1 is SGHVS and CDR2 FQNEAQ. This CDR3 is CASSLVGTIGSNEQFL. CDR3 sequence (DNA): TGTGCCAGCAGCTTAGTTGGGACTATCGGGAGTAATGAGCAGTTCCTC.

In this sample, this clonotype turned up a few times. The chain couples TRBV28 to TRBJ2-7; no definite D call. V shed 5 bases and J shed 0 bases, with 11 bases lying between them. CDR1 and CDR2 from the germline V gene are MDHEN and SYDVKM. The CDR3 spans 14 residues. CDR3 residues: CASSSRTRSYEQYF. CDR3 in DNA: TGTGCCAGCAGTAGTAGAACCCGCTCCTACGAGCAGTACTTC. Based on the CDR3 plus reference TRBV28 and TRBJ2-7, the full variable domain is DVKVTQSSRYLVKRTGEKVFLECVQDMDHENMFWYRQDPGLGLRLIYFSYDVKMKEKGDIPEGYSVSREKKERFSLILESASTNQTSMYLCASSSRTRSYEQYFGPGTRLTVT.

This clonotype was seen repeatedly, ten times or more. The rearrangement uses TRBV11-2 and TRBJ2-1, with 7 bases lining up with TRBD2. Germline CDR1 and CDR2: SGHAT and FQNNGV. Losses at the gene ends were 3 bases for V and 4 bases for J; bases not matched to a gene: 6. The length of the CDR3 is 15 residues. In nucleotides, the CDR3 is TGTGCCAGCAGCTTTGGTCTAGCGGAGTACAATGAGCAGTTCTTC. This gives the protein CASSFGLAEYNEQFF.

Comments on this clonotype: Compared with germline, one end of the junction differs, possibly owing to a read error. The chain employs TRBV11-2 and TRBJ2-7; possible D gene TRBD2, 6 bases. The CDR3 covers 14 residues. The germline V gene encodes CDR1 SGHAT and CDR2 FQNNGV. As DNA, the CDR3 is TGTGCCAACAGCTTACATAGCGGTTCCTACGAGCAGTACTTC. Translation: CANSLHSGSYEQYF.